The clone carrying this TCR beta chain was seen more than once but under ten times. Its matching antigen is unknown. The entry originates in a study of beta chain features in type 1 diabetes. Regarding the study as a whole: PCR may have favored shorter templates equally in patients and controls.

This CDR3 is 14 amino acids long. V was clipped by 4 bases and J by 7 bases; unmatched bases: 3. From germline, CDR1 is LGHNA and CDR2 YSLEER. The whole isolated RNA underwent reverse transcription, so sequencing captured expressed TCRB transcripts. Sequencing was performed with immunoSEQ multiplex PCR; in TCRdb, only in-frame clones are kept and a portion is missing. The sample lists about 140,000 clones, 9% to 10% seen once, with 0.55% to 0.65% in the top ten. The rearrangement uses TRBV4-3 and TRBJ2-1; 11 bases fit TRBD1. This TCR was recovered from a woman aged 40 to 55 in good health. Specimen: central memory CD4+ T cells from blood. CDR3 protein: CASSPGQGANEQFF. DNA for the CDR3: TGCGCCAGCAGCCCAGGACAGGGGGCAAATGAGCAGTTCTTC.